One and the same sample provided the 17 T cell receptor beta chains below, sequenced in a study of blood T cell repertoires in COVID-19 (dated by TCRdb to about 2020). Receptors were amplified or captured by the immunoSEQ multiplex PCR assay. TCRdb holds this immuneACCESS table with in-frame rearrangements only. Some clones are missing; in checked studies, unresolved V genes explain under half, and the rest has no known cause. Within this sample are about 250,000 clones, with 85% to 90% of them counted one time only. Approximately 1.6% of the sample lies in the top ten. The sequenced material came from PBMCs or T cells enriched from blood (not recorded which). The receptors were gathered from a man aged 40-50 years who had recovered from COVID-19.

This clone was found once. The chain carries TRBV10-3 and TRBJ2-2, with 11 bases matching TRBD2. The V and J ends lost 7 bases and 7 bases, in that order; junction bases with no gene match: 8. The germline gives CDR1 ENHRY, CDR2 SYGVKD. This CDR3 spans 15 amino acids. In DNA form, the CDR3 reads TGTGCCATCACCCGGACTAGCGGGTATGGCGGGGAGCTGTTTTTT. Its translation: CAITRTSGYGGELFF.

The V call is TRBV6-2 or TRBV6-3, the J call TRBJ1-2, with 7 bases aligning to TRBD1. Germline loops: CDR1 MNHEY, CDR2 SVGEGT. The V and J ends lost 5 bases and 4 bases, in that order; junction bases with no gene match: 10. This CDR3 has 15 amino acids. As DNA, the CDR3 is TGTGCCAGCAGTCACCCAGCGACAGGGCGCTATGGCTACACCTTC. This sequence encodes CASSHPATGRYGYTF.

This clone has just one count. The chain joins TRBV5-6 to TRBJ1-3; D call uncertain. The CDR3 runs 15 residues. The V and J ends lost 0 bases and 0 bases respectively, with 7 bases between them. CDR1 and CDR2 (germline): SGHDT, YYEEEE. This CDR3 is CASSLGQSSGNTIYF. The CDR3 nucleotides are TGTGCCAGCAGCTTGGGACAAAGCTCTGGAAACACCATATATTTT.

A single count supports this clone. This chain links TRBV30 with TRBJ2-7; 10 nucleotides align to TRBD2. The germline V gene has CDR1 GTSNPN and CDR2 SVGIG (reference sequence). Trimming at V came to 2 bases and at J to 9 bases, leaving 10 bases not matched to a gene. The CDR3 totals 14 residues. The CDR3 sequence: CAWSIGAGGGWQYF. The CDR3 coding sequence is TGTGCCTGGAGTATAGGAGCGGGAGGGGGATGGCAGTACTTC.

The chain recombines TRBV2 with TRBJ1-2; 7 bases line up with TRBD1. CDR3 length: 13 residues. Germline trimming cut 7 bases from V and 1 base from J; bases unmatched to any gene: 3. CDR1 SNHLY and CDR2 FYNNEI come from the germline V gene. The CDR3 here is CASTTGVNYGYTF. CDR3 nucleotides: TGTGCCAGCACAACAGGGGTTAACTATGGCTACACCTTC.

V gene TRBV27 combines with J gene TRBJ1-4; a weak D match, TRBD1 (6 bases). Germline-derived CDR1 and CDR2 are MNHEY and SMNVEV (reference sequence). Trimming removed 5 bases from V and 7 bases from J, with 17 bases in between. This CDR3 region has 15 residues. The CDR3 is CASSPRVGGTEKLFF. The CDR3 nucleotides read TGTGCCAGCAGTCCCCGGGTTGGGGGCACTGAAAAACTGTTTTTT.

V is TRBV5-4 and J is TRBJ1-2, with 10 bases identical to TRBD1. Germline CDR1 and CDR2: SGHNT and YYREEE (reference sequence). The CDR3 covers 13 residues. J gave up 8 bases and V 4 bases, and 5 bases lay outside the gene matches. The CDR3 loop is CASSIWTGGGYTF. The CDR3 DNA follows: TGTGCCAGCAGCATCTGGACAGGGGGGGGCTACACCTTC.

The CDR3 reads CASGAGANEKLFF. For the CDR3, the DNA is TGTGCCTCAGGGGCAGGGGCTAATGAAAAACTGTTTTTT. The chain carries TRBV30 and TRBJ1-4, with TRBD1 as a possible D gene (6 bases). Deletions cut 7 bases from V and 3 bases from J, with 12 bases between. CDR3 length: 13 amino acids. Germline CDR1 is GTSNPN and CDR2 is SVGIG (reference sequence).

This clone was seen a single time. The chain has TRBV29-1 and TRBJ1-2; D remains unclear. This CDR3 spans 16 amino acids. With 5 bases removed from V and 0 bases from J, the gap between germline ends came to 19 bases. Germline CDR1 is SQVTM and CDR2 is ANQGSEA. CDR3 bases: TGCAGCGTTACCCCCCCGGCGGCGACGGCTAACTATGGCTACACCTTC. Protein: CSVTPPAATANYGYTF.

This chain uses TRBV3-1 (or the pseudogene TRBV3-2) with TRBJ1-1, with TRBD1 matching over 8 bases. The CDR3 is 15 residues long. The germline V gene encodes CDR1 LGHDT and CDR2 YNNKEL (reference sequence). J was trimmed by 1 base and V by 1 base; bases with no gene match: 2. The CDR3 DNA follows: TGTGCCAGCAGCCAAGGGACAGGGCGGAACACTGAAGCTTTCTTT. It codes for CASSQGTGRNTEAFF.

The chain joins TRBV7-6 to TRBJ2-1, with D possibly matching TRBD2 (5 bases). The V and J ends lost 3 bases and 9 bases respectively, with 12 bases between them. Germline loops: CDR1 SGHVS, CDR2 FNYEAQ. This CDR3 comprises 13 residues. CDR3 in amino acids: CASSFNSRAEQFF. Written as DNA, the CDR3 is TGTGCCAGCAGCTTCAACTCGAGGGCTGAGCAGTTCTTC.

V and J are TRBV2 and TRBJ2-7; no definite D call. This CDR3 comprises 14 residues. Germline V gives CDR1 SNHLY, CDR2 FYNNEI. V lost 3 bases and J 3 bases, leaving 12 bases between the germline ends. CDR3 region: CASSDTTSYYEQYF. CDR3 DNA sequence: TGTGCCAGCAGTGATACGACAAGCTACTACGAGCAGTACTTC.

The chain couples TRBV28 to TRBJ2-7; 10 bases align to TRBD2. The junction had 8 bases not matched to a gene; V was cut back by 4 bases and J by 5 bases. This CDR3 region has 15 residues. The germline V gene has CDR1 MDHEN and CDR2 SYDVKM. The CDR3 here is CASSSRLAGVDEQYF. CDR3 DNA sequence: TGTGCCAGCAGTTCCCGGCTAGCGGGAGTTGACGAGCAGTACTTC.

This clone was seen once. The gene calls are TRBV10-3 and TRBJ2-3, with 10 bases identical to TRBD2. This CDR3 is 17 amino acids long. Germline V gene lookup returns CDR1 ENHRY and CDR2 SYGVKD. V dropped 0 bases and J dropped 4; count of bases not matched to a gene: 7. CDR3 nucleotides: TGTGCCATCAGTGAGTCTGGAGCGGGGGGGCAAGCAGATACGCAGTATTTT. Amino acids: CAISESGAGGQADTQYF.

This clone showed up just a few times. CDR3 nucleotide sequence: TGTGCCAGCAGCCCTTCTGGGGCCAACGTCCTGACTTTC. Its translation is CASSPSGANVLTF. The genes are TRBV7-6 and TRBJ2-6; D remains unclear. Trimming took off 5 bases at V and 1 base at J, with 3 bases between the two ends. This CDR3 spans 13 amino acids. The V gene's germline CDR1 is SGHVS and CDR2 FNYEAQ. Full variable domain (missing parts from reference TRBV7-6 and TRBJ2-6): GAGVSQSPRYKVTKRGQDVALRCDPISGHVSLYWYRQALGQGPEFLTYFNYEAQQDKSGLPNDRFSAERPEGSISTLTIQRTEQRDSAMYRCASSPSGANVLTFGAGSRLTVL.

The gene calls are TRBV9 and TRBJ1-2; D possibly corresponds to TRBD1 (5 bases). The CDR3 covers 13 residues. Per the germline V gene, CDR1 is SGDLS and CDR2 is YYNGEE. V was shortened by 3 bases and J by 1 base, with 7 bases between the two germline ends. DNA for the CDR3: TGTGCCAGCAGCGCCCAGGGTAACTATGGCTACACCTTC. Its protein product is CASSAQGNYGYTF.

Only one count was recorded for this clone. V gene TRBV3-1 (or the pseudogene TRBV3-2) combines with J gene TRBJ1-1; D call uncertain. The length of the CDR3 is 14 residues. V lost 1 base, J lost 3 bases, and 9 bases lay in between. Germline assignment: CDR1 LGHDT and CDR2 YNNKEL (reference sequence). The DNA for the CDR3 is TGTGCCAGCAGCCAAGGTTCCAGGCACACTGAAGCTTTCTTT. Protein: CASSQGSRHTEAFF.